This TCR beta chain was profiled in a study of cytomegalovirus exposure and HLA in healthy donors. Study results and caveats: Researchers counted roughly 150 TCR beta chains as cytomegalovirus-associated.

V lost 4 bases and J lost 5; bases outside the gene matches: 3. Germline loops: CDR1 MNHNS, CDR2 SASEGT. The CDR3 totals 14 residues. For this clone: Antigen unknown.

TCRdb's table, derived via immunoSEQ multiplex PCR, lists solely in-frame clones and lacks some. The top ten hold about 2.9% of the sample, which has 90,000 to 130,000 clones, approximately 85% seen once. The chain uses TRBV6-1 and TRBJ2-1; 9 bases are shared with TRBD1. This TCR came from a young woman in good health and CMV-seronegative. The sequenced sample consisted of PBMCs. CDR3: CASSVDRGNNEQFF. In DNA form, the CDR3 reads TGTGCCAGCAGTGTCGACAGGGGGAACAATGAGCAGTTCTTC.